Reported below is one T cell receptor (beta chain). What it recognizes is unknown. The entry originates in a study of cytomegalovirus exposure and HLA in healthy donors. Study-wide results and limits: Productive rates of about 87% or about 30% were seen for most TCR beta V segments in an earlier analysis. Most sequenced TCRs were rare (though some public TCRs occurred in many donors). In a later analysis, common viral pathogens appeared linked to several of the most significant clusters.

13 Jbeta primers and 60 Vbeta primers were used for the PCR. The table came from immunoSEQ multiplex PCR; TCRdb's copy has only in-frame clones and leaves some out. Of fewer than 150,000 clones listed, under 85% are singletons. Germline CDR1 reads SEHNR; CDR2 reads FQNEAQ (reference sequence). The germline V and J ends were trimmed by 6 bases and 11 bases, with 19 bases remaining between them. The CDR3 has 13 residues. The V call is TRBV7-9, the J call TRBJ1-1; no clear D. Sequenced: PBMCs. The sequence derives from a young man in good health and CMV-seronegative. CDR3 nucleotide sequence: TGTGCCAGCAGATCTAGAGGGCATGACGCCGCTTTCTTT. Translation: CASRSRGHDAAFF.